This section outlines one T cell receptor (beta chain) sequence together with its context. The antigen is not known. Unfractionated whole blood yielded total RNA, and T cells were not sorted. The sample is drawn from a study of monozygotic twins with inflammatory bowel disease. Study outcomes and limitations: Fewer shared clonotypes with others were found in IBD patients than in healthy twins, especially with disease activity.

Germline V gene data show CDR1 as SNHLY and CDR2 as FYNNEI. This CDR3 spans 15 amino acids. Template switching was used to attach UMIs, which incorporated a 6-nucleotide sample barcode. No DNA is given; TCRdb re-called the 5' RACE reads and lists each CDR3 protein once. This repertoire includes over 350,000 distinct CDR3 sequences. The chain carries TRBV2 and TRBJ2-1; checking the TCRdb D call of TRBD1 is not possible without DNA. The sequenced sample consisted of blood. The receptor comes from a human donor with ulcerative colitis or Crohn's disease, or a healthy co-twin of an affected twin (not recorded which). The CDR3 spells CASRLGQGGYNEQFF.